The rows below give T cell receptor beta chains drawn from one sample of a study of blood T cell repertoires in COVID-19. Sequencing was performed with immunoSEQ multiplex PCR; in TCRdb, only in-frame clones are kept and a portion is missing. The table has approximately 200,000 clones, around 83% seen once. Input material: peripheral blood. The receptors here all came from a man aged 35-49 years with acute or convalescent COVID-19. The CDR3 runs from the conserved cysteine through the conserved F or W. The D gene is left open where the match is weak. Clone size, where shown, is once, few, many, or a class for clones that have expanded.

>once|-|TRBV27|TRBJ2-3
CASGGGVGAQYF
TGTGCCAGCGGAGGAGGGGTCGGTGCGCAGTATTTT
>-|-|TRBV4-2|TRBJ1-5
CASSQVQGVDQPQHF
TGTGCCAGCAGCCAGGTACAGGGTGTGGATCAGCCCCAGCATTTT
>-|-|TRBV5-6|TRBJ1-4
CASSSRPTRTANEKLFF
TGTGCCAGCAGCTCCCGCCCGACGAGGACAGCGAATGAAAAACTGTTTTTT
>-|-|TRBV5-1|TRBJ1-4
CASSLTSGGDEKLFF
TGCGCCAGCAGCTTAACCAGTGGGGGGGATGAAAAACTGTTTTTT
>-|TRBD1|TRBV5-4|TRBJ2-5
CASSFDRDQETQYF
TGTGCCAGCAGCTTTGACAGGGACCAAGAGACCCAGTACTTC
>-|TRBD2|TRBV9|TRBJ2-3
CASSVFSSGGAIDTQYF
TGTGCCAGCAGCGTATTTTCCAGCGGGGGGGCTATAGATACGCAGTATTTT
>-|TRBD1|TRBV7-3|TRBJ1-1
CASSSGTENTEAFF
TGTGCCAGCAGTTCCGGGACAGAGAACACTGAAGCTTTCTTT
>-|TRBD1|TRBV6-5|TRBJ1-1
CASRDRGNTEAFF
TGTGCCAGCAGGGACAGGGGAAACACTGAAGCTTTCTTT
>-|TRBD2|TRBV5-1|TRBJ2-5
CASSPSLAGGILKETQYF
TGCGCCAGCAGCCCGTCCCTAGCGGGGGGGATTTTGAAAGAGACCCAGTACTTC
>-|-|TRBV5-1|TRBJ1-1
CASRFTGGTEAFF
TGCGCCAGCAGATTCACGGGGGGAACTGAAGCTTTCTTT
>-|-|TRBV6-6|TRBJ2-7
CASSPVSYEQYF
TGTGCCAGCAGTCCAGTGTCCTACGAGCAGTACTTC
>-|TRBD2|TRBV19|TRBJ2-7
CASSAGTSGASWREQYF
TGTGCCAGTAGCGCTGGGACTAGCGGGGCGTCCTGGCGGGAGCAGTACTTC
>-|TRBD1|TRBV5-1|TRBJ1-3
CASSLGTGGFSGNTIYF
TGCGCCAGCAGCTTAGGGACAGGGGGCTTTAGTGGAAACACCATATATTTT
>-|-|TRBV25-1|TRBJ2-5
CASSEPHRDQETQYF
TGTGCCAGCAGTGAACCACACAGGGACCAAGAGACCCAGTACTTC
>-|TRBD2|TRBV11-2|TRBJ2-3
CASRRLAGGNTDTQYF
TGTGCCAGCAGGCGACTAGCGGGGGGGAACACAGATACGCAGTATTTT
>-|-|TRBV27|TRBJ2-7
CASSLGGGPYEQYF
TGTGCCAGCAGTCTGGGGGGAGGCCCCTACGAGCAGTACTTC
>-|TRBD1|TRBV6-2/TRBV6-3|TRBJ1-2
CASSYGTGLGYTF
TGTGCCAGCAGTTACGGGACAGGGCTTGGCTACACCTTC
>once|-|TRBV7-9|TRBJ2-2
CASSTQGDTGELFF
TGTGCCAGCAGCACTCAGGGTGACACCGGGGAGCTGTTTTTT
>-|TRBD1|TRBV9|TRBJ1-4
CASSTGTGSNEKLFF
TGTGCCAGCAGCACTGGGACAGGGAGTAATGAAAAACTGTTTTTT
>few|-|TRBV2|TRBJ2-3
CASSPGSGSTDTQYF
TGTGCCAGCAGCCCAGGGTCGGGTAGCACAGATACGCAGTATTTT
>-|-|TRBV5-4|TRBJ2-1
CASSPQAGQGGNEQFF
TGTGCCAGCAGCCCACAAGCGGGCCAGGGAGGCAATGAGCAGTTCTTC
>-|-|TRBV3-1/TRBV3-2|TRBJ1-1
CASRLTAGVTEAFF
TGTGCCAGCAGGTTGACAGCGGGGGTTACTGAAGCTTTCTTT
>-|TRBD1|TRBV6-5|TRBJ2-7
CASSGTGVRYEQYF
TGTGCCAGCAGCGGTACAGGGGTCAGGTACGAGCAGTACTTC
>-|TRBD2|TRBV4-1|TRBJ2-5
CASSQVAGGRETQYF
TGCGCCAGCAGCCAAGTAGCGGGGGGGCGTGAGACCCAGTACTTC
>-|-|TRBV12-5|TRBJ2-1
CASREVGEQFF
TGTGCTTCCAGGGAGGTGGGTGAGCAGTTCTTC
>-|TRBD2|TRBV7-7|TRBJ2-3
CASSFLAGGPDTQYF
TGTGCCAGCAGCTTCCTAGCGGGGGGGCCAGATACGCAGTATTTT
>-|-|TRBV5-1|TRBJ2-7
CASSVRDNFSYEQYF
TGCGCCAGCAGCGTAAGGGACAACTTCTCCTACGAGCAGTACTTC
>-|-|TRBV27|TRBJ1-3
CASSLGLNSGNTIYF
TGTGCCAGCAGTTTAGGGCTTAACTCTGGAAACACCATATATTTT
>-|-|TRBV27|TRBJ1-2
CASSLMAEGAYTF
TGTGCCAGCAGTTTAATGGCAGAGGGAGCCTACACCTTC
>-|TRBD2|TRBV18|TRBJ2-7
CASSPPGGGVSYEQYF
TGTGCCAGCTCACCACCGGGGGGGGGTGTCTCCTACGAGCAGTACTTC
>-|TRBD1|TRBV27|TRBJ2-7
CASSPSLDRVRYEQYF
TGTGCCAGCAGTCCCTCCCTGGACAGGGTTCGCTACGAGCAGTACTTC
>few|-|TRBV10-1|TRBJ1-6
CASSDPGLNSPLHF
TGCGCCAGCAGTGATCCGGGATTGAATTCACCCCTCCACTTT
>-|-|TRBV19|TRBJ1-1
CASSMSDTEAFF
TGTGCCAGTAGTATGTCTGACACTGAAGCTTTCTTT
>-|-|TRBV11-3|TRBJ2-3
CASSLASDTQYF
TGTGCCAGCAGCTTAGCCTCAGATACGCAGTATTTT
>-|-|TRBV11-2|TRBJ2-3
CASSIWTAGTDTQYF
TGTGCCAGCAGTATCTGGACAGCAGGCACAGATACGCAGTATTTT
>-|-|TRBV7-8|TRBJ1-2
CASSSQGSYGYTF
TGTGCCAGCAGCTCCCAGGGGTCCTATGGCTACACCTTC
>-|TRBD2|TRBV5-5|TRBJ2-5
CASSLLPSGEQTQYF
TGTGCCAGCAGCTTACTCCCTAGCGGGGAACAGACCCAGTACTTC
>-|-|TRBV29-1|TRBJ1-1
CSVVEGPKNTEAFF
TGCAGCGTTGTGGAGGGGCCGAAGAACACTGAAGCTTTCTTT
>-|-|TRBV6-2/TRBV6-3|TRBJ1-2
CASSPTAFYGYTF
TGTGCCAGCAGTCCAACAGCCTTCTATGGCTACACCTTC
>-|-|TRBV7-6|TRBJ2-5
CASSLLRGAEETQYF
TGTGCCAGCAGCTTACTTCGGGGGGCCGAAGAGACCCAGTACTTC
>-|-|TRBV9|TRBJ2-2
CASSYGQLAGELFF
TGTGCCAGCAGCTACGGACAGCTGGCCGGGGAGCTGTTTTTT
>-|-|TRBV11-3|TRBJ2-1
CASSLGAGRYNEQFF
TGTGCCAGCAGCTTAGGGGCAGGGCGCTACAATGAGCAGTTCTTC
>-|-|TRBV29-1|TRBJ1-1
CSVKGNLNTEAFF
TGCAGCGTCAAGGGGAACCTGAACACTGAAGCTTTCTTT
>-|-|TRBV19|TRBJ2-1
CATLAQNFLYNEQFF
TGTGCCACCCTGGCCCAGAATTTTCTTTACAATGAGCAGTTCTTC
>-|-|TRBV10-3|TRBJ1-6
CAISEPNSPLHF
TGTGCCATCAGTGAGCCAAATTCACCCCTCCACTTT
>-|-|TRBV18|TRBJ1-4
CASSPGPGARNEKLFF
TGTGCCAGCTCACCGGGACCAGGGGCGAGGAATGAAAAACTGTTTTTT
>-|TRBD1|TRBV28|TRBJ2-1
CASRSGTGGNLEQFF
TGTGCCAGCAGATCGGGGACAGGGGGCAACCTTGAGCAGTTCTTC
>-|TRBD1|TRBV24-1|TRBJ2-4
CATSPGTGGGNIQYF
TGTGCCACCAGCCCCGGGACAGGGGGGGGGAACATTCAGTACTTC
>-|-|TRBV9|TRBJ2-6
CASSVDSSGANVLTF
TGTGCCAGCAGCGTAGACTCCTCTGGGGCCAACGTCCTGACTTTC
>-|-|TRBV5-1|TRBJ1-1
CASSPQQGVDTEAFF
TGCGCCAGCAGCCCTCAACAGGGAGTGGACACTGAAGCTTTCTTT
>few|TRBD2|TRBV6-5|TRBJ2-1
CASSSTSGGSNEQFF
TGTGCCAGCAGCTCCACTAGCGGGGGGTCCAATGAGCAGTTCTTC
>-|TRBD1|TRBV5-8|TRBJ2-7
CASSFRTGKGSYEQYF
TGTGCCAGCAGCTTCCGGACAGGGAAAGGCTCCTACGAGCAGTACTTC
>-|-|TRBV4-3|TRBJ1-6
CASSQDRTHNSPLHF
TGCGCCAGCAGCCAAGACAGGACACATAATTCACCCCTCCACTTT
>-|TRBD2|TRBV6-5|TRBJ2-1
CASSRGDEQFF
TGTGCCAGCAGTCGGGGGGATGAGCAGTTCTTC
>-|TRBD1|TRBV7-6|TRBJ2-1
CASSFQGAVYNEQFF
TGTGCCAGCAGCTTCCAGGGGGCCGTGTACAATGAGCAGTTCTTC
>-|-|TRBV2|TRBJ2-7
CASSPHEGSYEQYF
TGTGCCAGCAGTCCTCATGAGGGCTCCTACGAGCAGTACTTC
>once|-|TRBV28|TRBJ1-5
CASSFSGPQHF
TGTGCCAGCAGTTTCTCGGGACCCCAGCATTTT